This T cell receptor beta chain was captured in a study of cytomegalovirus exposure and HLA in healthy donors. In the study overall: The Caucasian-associated ancestry cluster contained about 80% of the roughly 370 genotyped donors.

The study, taken as a whole, reports: Among TCR beta chains of equal frequency, HLA-associated ones were more clonally expanded in a later analysis. An observed cluster of highly shared sequence variants was recorded as a likely sequencing artifact.

CDR3 size: 15 residues. V was clipped by 3 bases and J by 0 bases, with 8 bases between them. Germline CDR1 and CDR2: SGHTA and FQGNSA. 13 Jbeta primers and 60 Vbeta primers were used for the PCR. Only in-frame clones appear in the TCRdb table, and some are missing; sequencing was by immunoSEQ multiplex PCR. This table holds around 180,000 clones, more than 65% found once. A remark on this clone: Antigen specificity is unknown.

The TCR comes from a woman between 25 and 40 years old in good health and CMV-seropositive. The sample was PBMCs. The chain carries TRBV7-2 and TRBJ2-2; perhaps TRBD1 as D (6 bases). CDR3: CASSLGHTNTGELFF. DNA for the CDR3: TGTGCCAGCAGCTTGGGACACACGAACACCGGGGAGCTGTTTTTT.